This T cell receptor (beta chain) is drawn from a study of blood T cells in healthy people across ages (dated by TCRdb to between 2014 and 2017). Notes on the research overall: In model experiments, roughly one uniquely barcoded TCR beta cDNA molecule per two T cells was captured by template switching. To avoid experimental bias, donors of different ages were spread randomly across the sequencing lanes. For two donors (one aged 18 to 29 and one aged 80 or older), the study analyzed two additional independent replicas of 1 million unique cDNA reads from the same blood draw. The donors were divided into four age groups: young (average 16 years), middle-aged (about 41), aged (about 60) and long-lived (about 90). Age-related changes in TCR beta repertoire diversity were measured in the study by deep sequencing normalized with unique cDNA molecular identifiers.

The 39 donors, aged roughly 6 to 100 years, were systemically healthy Caucasian individuals from Russia. About 10 milliliters of peripheral blood were collected from each donor into EDTA-treated Vacutainer tubes. PBMCs were isolated by Ficoll-Paque density-gradient centrifugation, with at least 6 million obtained per sample. Trizol reagent was used to extract total RNA from PBMCs, with at least 6 micrograms per sample. Naive CD45RAhigh/CD27high T cell percentages were measured by flow cytometry on a PBMC aliquot from every donor. Libraries came from 5' RACE. Sequencing was carried out with an Illumina HiSeq 2500. A second PCR of 7 to 11 cycles was performed with a sample-barcoded 5' primer and a J-beta primer mix. A template-switch 5' adaptor carrying 12 random nucleotides introduced a unique molecular identifier onto each TCR beta cDNA molecule. At least 2.5 million CDR3-containing paired-end reads were obtained from each sample. First-strand cDNA was synthesized from all RNA with the Mint cDNA synthesis kit, primed by a TRBC-specific oligonucleotide. All cDNA was treated with uracil-DNA glycosylase and then went through a first 18-cycle PCR with the universal primers M1SS and BC2_uni_R. On the authors' methods: For normalization, 1 million high-quality reads, each with a distinct molecular identifier, were randomly selected from each sample. Reads with shared molecular identifiers were discarded instead of being binned into consensus sequences. MiTCR, set to a Q25 quality threshold and the strictest error-elimination algorithm, was used for CDR3 identification, clonotype clustering and error correction. A nonparametric unseen species model using Euler transformation provided a lower-bound estimate of total TCR beta diversity. Through fastp at Q25 and MiXCR, TCRdb rebuilt clones from the public reads, retaining in-frame beta chains. Here each entry gathers all rows of one CDR3 protein and keeps the most common genes and DNA. The V and J calls and clone size come from TCRdb's table, not from the authors' own analysis. The sample includes roughly 790,000 distinct CDR3 sequences, with 40% to 45% observed a single time. The leading ten clones occupy 20% to 25% of the sample.

The research as a whole found: There was a strong correlation between observed TCR beta diversity and the percentage of naive T cells measured by flow cytometry. Donor CMV infection status was unknown, potentially confounding age-related changes in expanded clonotypes. As age increased, observed TCR beta diversity per million T cells dropped in a roughly linear way, and a significant reduction was already evident by age roughly 36. Total diversity estimates from one million sequenced T cells were considered lower bounds and underestimates. Because profiling used bulk unsorted PBMCs, naive and antigen-experienced compartments could not be compared conclusively. Compared with the aged group, the long-lived group had more naive CD4+ T cells, fewer expanded clones and increased TCR diversity, a pattern suggesting age selection.

Regarding this clonotype: Its antigen target is currently unknown. No base qualities exist here, and no much larger clone lies one base off it.

V is cut by 7 bases and J by 13 bases, and the space between the germline ends is 20 bases. The CDR3 contains 13 residues, cysteine and phenylalanine counted. Only the CDR3 portion is preserved as DNA: 39 bases, with reading frame beginning at the first base. CDR1 is given as SNHLY and CDR2 as FYNNEI, both from the germline V gene. The clonotype was recovered from a woman in her sixties or seventies in good health. The chain uses TRBV2 and TRBJ2-1, with the identity of the D gene unclear. Material: blood. At the DNA level, the sequence is TGTGCCAGCAAGACCGACATTGTGGAGACCCAGTTCTTC. Its protein product is CASKTDIVETQFF.